One sample yielded the 8 T cell receptor beta chains listed below, sequenced in a study of shared clonotypes between healthy human individuals. Produced via immunoSEQ multiplex PCR; TCRdb's table is partial and in-frame only. There are over 850,000 clones in the sample; about four fifths occur only once, and around 0.6% lies in the top ten. The sample consisted of memory CD4+ T cells from PBMCs. Subset given: CD45RA-negative fraction. The receptors shown here come from a man aged 18 to 29 in good health. Some clones in this sample may be carry-over from other donors' samples.

There are a few counts of this clone. The chain uses TRBV9 and TRBJ1-1; D may be TRBD1 (5 bases). CDR1 is SGDLS, CDR2 YYNGEE, per germline. The CDR3 is 17 residues long. V dropped 3 bases and J dropped 7 bases, with 25 bases sitting between them. Written as DNA, the CDR3 is TGTGCCAGCAGCGCCGTGGCAGGGTGGGGTTACGGTGGTGAAGCTTTCTTT. Residues: CASSAVAGWGYGGEAFF.

There are many counts of this clone. The gene calls are TRBV28 and TRBJ1-1; D remains unclear. V was cut by 5 bases and J by 1 base, with 17 bases left in between. This CDR3 has 16 residues. Germline loops: CDR1 MDHEN, CDR2 SYDVKM. Here the CDR3 DNA reads TGTGCCAGCAGTCCTAGCCGCAGGATTCCGAACACTGAAGCTTTCTTT. The encoded protein is CASSPSRRIPNTEAFF.

The gene calls are TRBV5-5 and TRBJ2-5, with D possibly being TRBD2 (5 bases). Trimming removed 3 bases from V and 2 bases from J, with 8 bases in between. Germline CDR1 SGHKS, CDR2 YYEKEE (reference sequence). This CDR3 comprises 13 residues. CDR3 in amino acids: CASSYSGQETQYF. In nucleotides, the CDR3 is TGTGCCAGCAGCTACAGCGGACAAGAGACCCAGTACTTC.

This clone turned up a few times. The chain combines TRBV19 with TRBJ1-1; the D gene is possibly TRBD1 (5 bases). Germline V CDR1 and CDR2: LNHDA, SQIVND (reference sequence). Trimming pared 4 bases from V and 0 bases from J, leaving 6 bases between. The CDR3 runs to 13 residues. CDR3 protein: CASSKTVNTEAFF. CDR3 sequence (DNA): TGTGCCAGTAGTAAGACAGTGAACACTGAAGCTTTCTTT.

This chain links TRBV6-1 with TRBJ2-5; D not resolved. The V end lost 1 base, the J end lost 5 bases, and 11 bases lay between the germline ends. This CDR3 region has 14 residues. The germline gives CDR1 MNHNS, CDR2 SASEGT. The CDR3 loop reads CASSEVGVRETQYF. The CDR3 nucleotides read TGTGCCAGCAGTGAAGTTGGGGTTAGGGAGACCCAGTACTTC.

The V and J genes are TRBV4-1 and TRBJ1-1; the D gene is possibly TRBD1 (5 bases). The CDR3 covers 14 residues. Germline assignment: CDR1 MGHRA and CDR2 YSYEKL. V was clipped by 0 bases and J by 7 bases, with 12 bases between them. The CDR3, as DNA: TGCGCCAGCAGCCAAGATTCAGGGTATAGTGAAGCTTTCTTT. It specifies CASSQDSGYSEAFF.

This clone was observed once. The rearrangement joins TRBV20-1 to TRBJ2-7; possibly TRBD2 for D (5 bases). Germline values: CDR1 DFQATT, CDR2 SNEGSKA (reference sequence). V was pared by 7 bases and J by 2 bases, with 9 bases between. The CDR3 runs 11 residues. The CDR3 DNA reads as TGCAGTGGTGGGAGCGCCTACGAGCAGTACTTC. Its translation is CSGGSAYEQYF.

This chain joins TRBV5-1 and TRBJ1-4; the D is unclear. Trimming removed 4 bases from V and 4 bases from J, with 11 bases in between. The CDR3 has 14 amino acids. The germline V gene has CDR1 SGHRS and CDR2 YFSETQ. CDR3 in amino acids: CASSPAGSNEKLFF. Written as DNA, the CDR3 is TGCGCCAGCAGCCCAGCCGGGAGTAATGAAAAACTGTTTTTT.